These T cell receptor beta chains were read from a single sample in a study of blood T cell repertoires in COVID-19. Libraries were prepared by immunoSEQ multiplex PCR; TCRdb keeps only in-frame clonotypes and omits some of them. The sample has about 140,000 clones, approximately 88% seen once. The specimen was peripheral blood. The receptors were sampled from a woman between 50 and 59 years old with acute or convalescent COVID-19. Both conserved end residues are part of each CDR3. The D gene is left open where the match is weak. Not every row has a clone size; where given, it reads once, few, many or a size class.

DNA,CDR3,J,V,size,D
TGTGCCAGCAGCTTAACTAGCGGGAGATCCTACGAGCAGTACTTC,CASSLTSGRSYEQYF,TRBJ2-7,TRBV7-2,.,TRBD2
TGCGCCAGCAGGACCGGGACACAGAACACTGAAGCTTTCTTT,CASRTGTQNTEAFF,TRBJ1-1,TRBV5-1,.,.
TGCAGTGCTCCCGTCGGACAGCAAGCTTTCTTT,CSAPVGQQAFF,TRBJ1-1,TRBV20-1,few,.
TGCGCCAGCAGCTTGGACACCCACTATGGCTACACCTTC,CASSLDTHYGYTF,TRBJ1-2,TRBV5-1,.,.
TGTGCCAGCAGTTCGGACAGGGTTGGCTATGGCTACACCTTC,CASSSDRVGYGYTF,TRBJ1-2,TRBV27,.,TRBD1
TGTGCCAGTAGTATCTTTTCTAGCGGAAACACCGGGGAGCTGTTTTTT,CASSIFSSGNTGELFF,TRBJ2-2,TRBV19,.,TRBD2
TGTGCCAGCAATCCGGGACTAGCGGCCTACAATGAGCAGTTCTTC,CASNPGLAAYNEQFF,TRBJ2-1,TRBV7-3,.,TRBD2
TGTGCCAGCACTAGGGCAGGACATAGCAATCAGCCCCAGCATTTT,CASTRAGHSNQPQHF,TRBJ1-5,TRBV28,.,.
TGTGCCAGCAGTAAACGGGGATTAAATGAGCAGTTCTTC,CASSKRGLNEQFF,TRBJ2-1,TRBV12-3/TRBV12-4,.,.
TGTGCCAGCAGCCGTGGGACAGGGACCGGGGAGCTGTTTTTT,CASSRGTGTGELFF,TRBJ2-2,TRBV4-2,.,TRBD1
TGTGCCAGCAGTTACCTCGGGTCCATGAACACTGAAGCTTTCTTT,CASSYLGSMNTEAFF,TRBJ1-1,TRBV6-5,.,.
TGTGCCAGTAGTATAGATTTGGACAGGGTGGGAAACACTGAAGCTTTCTTT,CASSIDLDRVGNTEAFF,TRBJ1-1,TRBV19,.,TRBD1
TGCGCCAGCAGCTTGAACGCGGGGGGGTACAATGAGCAGTTCTTC,CASSLNAGGYNEQFF,TRBJ2-1,TRBV5-1,.,TRBD2
TGTGCCAGCAGCCTAGCGGGGGGGAATTCACCCCTCCACTTT,CASSLAGGNSPLHF,TRBJ1-6,TRBV11-2,.,.
TGTGCCAGCAGCTTGGGGGTGGTCTCTAGCTACAATGAGCAGTTCTTC,CASSLGVVSSYNEQFF,TRBJ2-1,TRBV5-4,once,.
TGTGCCAGCAGCGTGACTAGCGGGAGGATGAATGAGCAGTTCTTC,CASSVTSGRMNEQFF,TRBJ2-1,TRBV11-3,.,TRBD2
TGTGCCATCGATCGCCAGCCTCTGCTAGCGGGAGGGTACACCGGGGAGCTGTTTTTT,CAIDRQPLLAGGYTGELFF,TRBJ2-2,TRBV10-3,.,TRBD2
TGTGCCAGCAGCTTAGGGGGGCAGGATCAGCCCCAGCATTTT,CASSLGGQDQPQHF,TRBJ1-5,TRBV7-9,.,.
TGTGCCACCAGCAGAGATGAGGCTAGCGGGAACGAGCAGTACTTC,CATSRDEASGNEQYF,TRBJ2-7,TRBV15,.,TRBD2
TGTGCCAGCAACAACCCTCGTGGGGGACTAAATGAAGCTTTCTTT,CASNNPRGGLNEAFF,TRBJ1-1,TRBV6-5,.,.
TGTGCCAGCCCCCCAGGGACTAACTATGGCTACACCTTC,CASPPGTNYGYTF,TRBJ1-2,TRBV6-5,.,.
TGTGCCAGCTCCGGAGGCCGACTAGCGGGAGGCTGGAAAGAGACCCAGTACTTC,CASSGGRLAGGWKETQYF,TRBJ2-5,TRBV18,.,TRBD2
TGTGCCAGCCGGACAGGGGCAACTAATGAAAAACTGTTTTTT,CASRTGATNEKLFF,TRBJ1-4,TRBV6-5,once,TRBD1
TGTGCCAGCAGCTTAGGCCGCGACAGGTCCTACGAGCAGTACTTC,CASSLGRDRSYEQYF,TRBJ2-7,TRBV13,.,.
TGTGCCACCAGTGAAAGGGGGCTGGAGTACGAGCAGTACTTC,CATSERGLEYEQYF,TRBJ2-7,TRBV24-1,.,TRBD1
TGTGCCAGCAGCGTTGAGGGGGCGGTCACCGGGGAGCTGTTTTTT,CASSVEGAVTGELFF,TRBJ2-2,TRBV9,.,TRBD1
TGTGCCAGCAGTACCTCCAAGGGACTCTACTCTGGGGCCAACGTCCTGACTTTC,CASSTSKGLYSGANVLTF,TRBJ2-6,TRBV28,.,.
TGCAGCGTTGAACGAGACAGGACGAACACCATATATTTT,CSVERDRTNTIYF,TRBJ1-3,TRBV29-1,.,.
TGTGCCAGCAGTTCCCCGACAGTGGCTAATGAAAAACTGTTTTTT,CASSSPTVANEKLFF,TRBJ1-4,TRBV28,once,.
TGCACCAGCAGTGGACGAGGACTAGCGGGATGCCAAGAGACCCAGTACTTC,CTSSGRGLAGCQETQYF,TRBJ2-5,TRBV1,.,.
TGTGCCAGCAGTGCGGGACAGGTCCCTTACGAGCAGTACTTC,CASSAGQVPYEQYF,TRBJ2-7,TRBV2,.,TRBD1
TGTGCCAGCGAAGTGCGGGGTACCCACAATGAGCAGTTCTTC,CASEVRGTHNEQFF,TRBJ2-1,TRBV3-1/TRBV3-2,.,.
TGTGCCAGCAGCGGAGGGGGCGCCTATGGCTACACCTTC,CASSGGGAYGYTF,TRBJ1-2,TRBV6-5,.,TRBD1
TGTGCCAGCAGCGTAGACGCAGGGACTGACTATGGCTACACCTTC,CASSVDAGTDYGYTF,TRBJ1-2,TRBV9,.,.
TGCAGTGCTAGTGGGACACCAAGCACAGATACGCAGTATTTT,CSASGTPSTDTQYF,TRBJ2-3,TRBV20-1,.,.
TGTGCCAGCAGCCAAGAATGGAGGGAGGGAAATGAGCAGTTCTTC,CASSQEWREGNEQFF,TRBJ2-1,TRBV3-1/TRBV3-2,.,TRBD2
TGTGCCAGCAGTTTATCCAACTCAGGGGAGGGCATTCAGTACTTC,CASSLSNSGEGIQYF,TRBJ2-4,TRBV27,.,.
TGTGCCAGCAGTGAACCGGGAAGGTATGGCTACACCTTC,CASSEPGRYGYTF,TRBJ1-2,TRBV6-1,.,.
TGTGCCAGCAGCCAAGATCTGAAGACAGGCATTAACTATGGCTACACCTTC,CASSQDLKTGINYGYTF,TRBJ1-2,TRBV4-2,.,.
TGTGCCAGCAGTCTAACGGAGGGATCCAATCAGCCCCAGCATTTT,CASSLTEGSNQPQHF,TRBJ1-5,TRBV6-5,.,.
TGTGCCAGCAGCCGGGACATTGGCAACACTGAAGCTTTCTTT,CASSRDIGNTEAFF,TRBJ1-1,TRBV6-5,.,.
TGTGCCAGCTCACCATCGTCTAGCGGGTACAATGAGCAGTTCTTC,CASSPSSSGYNEQFF,TRBJ2-1,TRBV18,.,TRBD2
TGTGCCAGTAGTATAGGGCCCACTGAAGCTTTCTTT,CASSIGPTEAFF,TRBJ1-1,TRBV19,.,.
TGTGCCAGCAGGGATTACCGGGACACCAATCAGCCCCAGCATTTT,CASRDYRDTNQPQHF,TRBJ1-5,TRBV6-5,.,.
TGCGCCAGCAGAACAGGGGGGTCCGCCGGGGAGCTGTTTTTT,CASRTGGSAGELFF,TRBJ2-2,TRBV5-1,.,TRBD1
TGTGCCAGCAGCCCCCGACTAGCGGGGGTCTACAATGAGCAGTTCTTC,CASSPRLAGVYNEQFF,TRBJ2-1,TRBV7-2,.,TRBD2
TGTGCCACCAGTGATTCCGGGTCAGTTTACGAGCAGTACTTC,CATSDSGSVYEQYF,TRBJ2-7,TRBV24-1,.,.
TGTGCCAGTAGTATCCAGGGGTTGAGGAATTCACCCCTCCACTTT,CASSIQGLRNSPLHF,TRBJ1-6,TRBV19,.,.
TGTGCCAGTAGTATCTCCTCCTCTGGAAACACCATATATTTT,CASSISSSGNTIYF,TRBJ1-3,TRBV19,.,.
TGTGCCAGCAGTCCTCAGGGCCAAAATGAGCAGTTCTTC,CASSPQGQNEQFF,TRBJ2-1,TRBV27,.,.
TGTGCCAGCAGCTTAGATGTACTTTCCTACGAGCAGTACTTC,CASSLDVLSYEQYF,TRBJ2-7,TRBV11-2,few,.